The 18 T cell receptor beta chains below all came from one sample that was sequenced in a study of CD4 T cells in relation to SARS-CoV-2 and coronaviruses. The antigens these receptors bind are not known. Produced via immunoSEQ multiplex PCR; TCRdb's table is partial and in-frame only. The sample carries about 47,000 clones, over 70% recorded once. The source material was naive CD4+ T cells from PBMCs, cultured in vitro. Subset defined: naive CD4+ T cells isolated by negative enrichment. The receptor set was obtained from an adult with COVID-19.

The J gene is TRBJ2-7, the V gene TRBV27, with 15 bases aligning to TRBD2. The germline V gene encodes CDR1 MNHEY and CDR2 SMNVEV (reference sequence). V shed 5 bases, J shed 4 bases, and the junction held 3 bases outside the gene matches. The CDR3 length is 15 residues. Here the CDR3 reads CASSVGLAGGYEQYF. CDR3 nucleotide sequence: TGTGCCAGCAGTGTAGGACTAGCGGGAGGGTACGAGCAGTACTTC.

The chain uses TRBV9 and TRBJ2-7; unclear D gene. Germline loops: CDR1 SGDLS, CDR2 YYNGEE. The V and J ends lost 3 bases and 1 base respectively, with 5 bases between them. The CDR3 totals 12 residues. CDR3 loop: CASSGPSYEQYF. CDR3 nucleotide sequence: TGTGCCAGCAGCGGGCCATCCTACGAGCAGTACTTC.

The V and J genes are TRBV27 and TRBJ1-4; unclear D gene. V was cut by 6 bases and J by 8 bases, with 25 bases left in between. Germline loops: CDR1 MNHEY, CDR2 SMNVEV (reference sequence). The CDR3 runs 17 residues. CDR3 region: CASRNLKPQERLEKLFF. The DNA for the CDR3 is TGTGCCAGCAGGAACTTGAAGCCCCAGGAGCGATTGGAAAAACTGTTTTTT.

In its sample, this clone was seen a few times. The chain links TRBV5-5 to TRBJ2-2; the D gene is possibly TRBD2 (6 bases). This CDR3 is 16 amino acids long. Trimming stripped 0 bases from V and 0 bases from J, with 9 bases between. Germline V gene sequence: CDR1 SGHKS, CDR2 YYEKEE (reference sequence). The CDR3 nucleotides are TGTGCCAGCAGCTTGGTTGCGGGGACGAACACCGGGGAGCTGTTTTTT. It yields the protein CASSLVAGTNTGELFF.

The rearrangement links TRBV4-1 to TRBJ2-2; D is undetermined. Between the trimmed V and J ends, which lost 1 base and 3 bases, there was a span of 9 bases. This CDR3 region has 15 residues. In germline, CDR1 is MGHRA, CDR2 YSYEKL. The CDR3 DNA is TGCGCCAGCAGCCAAGTACCCAGAGACACCGGGGAGCTGTTTTTT. This translates into CASSQVPRDTGELFF.

V is TRBV7-9 and J is TRBJ2-4, with D uncertain. The CDR3 consists of 13 residues. Trimming shortened V by 1 base and J by 6 bases, and 7 bases separated the two germline ends. Germline lookup yields CDR1 SEHNR and CDR2 FQNEAQ (reference sequence). CDR3 sequence: CASSLDWGNIQYF. Written as DNA, the CDR3 is TGTGCCAGCAGCTTAGATTGGGGAAACATTCAGTACTTC.

This clone showed up just once. For the CDR3, the DNA is TGTGCCAGCTCAGCCCGGGACAGAGCTCTAAACATTCAGTACTTC. Translation gives CASSARDRALNIQYF. The J gene is TRBJ2-4, the V gene TRBV18; 7 nucleotides match TRBD1. Germline CDR1 and CDR2: KGHSH and LQKENI. V dropped 5 bases and J dropped 6; count of bases not matched to a gene: 10. The CDR3 runs 15 residues. The whole variable domain, filled in from reference TRBV18 and TRBJ2-4, reads NAGVMQNPRHLVRRRGQEARLRCSPMKGHSHVYWYRQLPEEGLKFMVYLQKENIIDESGMPKERFSAEFPKEGPSILRIQQVVRGDSAAYFCASSARDRALNIQYFGAGTRLSVL.

V is TRBV9 and J is TRBJ2-5; D is perhaps TRBD1 (5 bases). The CDR3 runs 16 residues. From germline, CDR1 is SGDLS and CDR2 YYNGEE. V was trimmed by 3 bases and J by 1 base, leaving 16 bases between them. DNA for the CDR3: TGTGCCAGCAGCGCACGGACCATCCAGGGCCAAGAGACCCAGTACTTC. Amino acids: CASSARTIQGQETQYF.

V gene TRBV9 combines with J gene TRBJ1-1; D ambiguous. Germline assignment: CDR1 SGDLS and CDR2 YYNGEE. Trimming took 0 bases from V and 3 from J, leaving 15 bases between them. The length of the CDR3 is 16 residues. In nucleotides, the CDR3 is TGTGCCAGCAGCGTAGGGGAGGGCCGGAGCTACACTGAAGCTTTCTTT. Translated: CASSVGEGRSYTEAFF.

V usage is TRBV21-1 and J usage is TRBJ2-1; the D call in the table, TRBD2, was not verified against the DNA. TRBV21-1 is annotated as a pseudogene. This CDR3 contains 21 residues. The CDR3 loop reads CASSKELNRDLEPNSYNEQFF. The CDR3 DNA sequence: TGTGCCAGCAGCAAAGAATTGAACCGGGACTTGGAACCTAACTCCTACAATGAGCAGTTCTTC.

The chain couples TRBV7-8 to TRBJ2-3; perhaps TRBD2 as D (6 bases). The V end lost 1 base, the J end lost 10 bases, and 12 bases lay between the germline ends. Germline loops: CDR1 SGHVS, CDR2 FQNEAQ. The CDR3 has 13 amino acids. CDR3 DNA sequence: TGTGCCAGCAGCTTAGTAGGAGGGGACGCGCAGTATTTT. Translation: CASSLVGGDAQYF.

The V gene is TRBV5-1, the J gene TRBJ2-7; 10 bases are shared with TRBD2. The CDR3 extends over 14 amino acids. Trimming cost V 1 base and J 6 bases; bases outside gene matches: 4. CDR1 SGHRS and CDR2 YFSETQ come from the germline V gene. The CDR3 DNA follows: TGCGCCAGCAGCTTGAGGTCTAGCGGGAGCGAGCAGTACTTC. It codes for CASSLRSSGSEQYF.

The chain couples TRBV28 to TRBJ1-4; no firm D call. From germline, CDR1 is MDHEN and CDR2 SYDVKM. Trimming removed 7 bases from V and 8 bases from J, with 8 bases in between. This CDR3 comprises 11 residues. In DNA form, the CDR3 reads TGTGCCAGCACCCTCCGGGAAAAACTGTTTTTT. It is translated as CASTLREKLFF.

This clone appeared once. The chain links TRBV7-2 to TRBJ2-5; D not certain. Per germline, CDR1 SGHTA and CDR2 FQGNSA. This CDR3 is built from 13 residues. V was clipped by 4 bases and J by 5 bases, with 11 bases between them. The CDR3 DNA reads TGTGCCAGCAGCTCGCTAGGGCGGGAGACCCAGTACTTC. Its protein product is CASSSLGRETQYF.

The J gene is TRBJ2-1, the V gene TRBV4-1, with TRBD2 matching 11 bases. The V and J ends lost 5 bases and 4 bases, in that order; junction bases with no gene match: 4. Germline values: CDR1 MGHRA, CDR2 YSYEKL. This CDR3 spans 15 amino acids. For the CDR3, the DNA is TGCGCCAGCAGCGAGACTAGCGGGGCGTACAATGAGCAGTTCTTC. Residues: CASSETSGAYNEQFF.

The chain employs TRBV10-2 and TRBJ1-6, with D possibly matching TRBD1 (5 bases). The ends were cut back, 5 bases at V and 1 base at J, with 9 bases in the middle. Germline CDR1 reads WSHSY; CDR2 reads SAAADI. The CDR3 is 15 residues long. The CDR3 loop is CASSSGGSYNSPLHF. The DNA for the CDR3 is TGCGCCAGCAGTTCCGGGGGATCCTATAATTCACCCCTCCACTTT.

This clone showed up just a few times. The chain has TRBV7-9 and TRBJ2-2; D gene uncertain. CDR3 size: 15 residues. Trimming pared 4 bases from V and 6 bases from J, leaving 15 bases between. Germline V CDR1 and CDR2: SEHNR, FQNEAQ (reference sequence). This CDR3 is CASSSEVWASGELFF. Here the CDR3 DNA reads TGTGCCAGCAGCTCCGAGGTTTGGGCGTCCGGGGAGCTGTTTTTT.

This sequence joins TRBV28 and TRBJ1-1; D might be TRBD1 (5 bases). Trimming took 8 bases from V and 4 from J, leaving 20 bases between them. CDR1 MDHEN and CDR2 SYDVKM come from the germline V gene. This CDR3 contains 15 residues. The CDR3 loop is CASSETLGGGTEAFF. Here the CDR3 DNA reads TGTGCCAGCTCGGAAACCTTAGGCGGGGGCACTGAAGCTTTCTTT.